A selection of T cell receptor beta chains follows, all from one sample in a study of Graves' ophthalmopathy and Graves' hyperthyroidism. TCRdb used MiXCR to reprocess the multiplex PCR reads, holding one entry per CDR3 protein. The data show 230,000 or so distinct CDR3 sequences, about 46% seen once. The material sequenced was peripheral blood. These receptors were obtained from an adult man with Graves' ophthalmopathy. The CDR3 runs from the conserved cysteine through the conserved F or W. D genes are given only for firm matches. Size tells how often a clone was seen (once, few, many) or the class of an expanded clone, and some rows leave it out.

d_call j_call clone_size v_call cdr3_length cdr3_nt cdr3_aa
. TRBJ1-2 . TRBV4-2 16 TGTGCCAGCAGCCAAGAGCTCTGGGGGAGTACATATGGCTACACCTTC CASSQELWGSTYGYTF
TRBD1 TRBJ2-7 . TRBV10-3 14 TGTGCCAGCAGCGGACAGGGCGGTTCTTACGAGCAGTACTTC CASSGQGGSYEQYF
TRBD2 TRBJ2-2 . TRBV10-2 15 TGTGCCAGCAGTTACTCGACTAGCGGCACCGGGGAGCTGTTTTTT CASSYSTSGTGELFF
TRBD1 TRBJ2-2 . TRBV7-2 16 TGTGCCAGCAGTCTCCGCGGGACAGGCAACACCGGGGAGCTGTTTTTT CASSLRGTGNTGELFF
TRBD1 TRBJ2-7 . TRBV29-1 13 TGCAGCGGAACCGGGACAGTCTCCTACGAGCAGTACTTC CSGTGTVSYEQYF
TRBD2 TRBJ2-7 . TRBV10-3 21 TGTGCCATCAGTGATCCCCCCGGACTAGCGGGGGGATCGACTCCTAACAATGAGCAGTACTTC CAISDPPGLAGGSTPNNEQYF
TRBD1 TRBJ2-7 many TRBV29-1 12 TGCAGCGTTGTGGGACAGAGTGAAGAGCAGTACTTC CSVVGQSEEQYF
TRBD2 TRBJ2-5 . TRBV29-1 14 TGCAGCGTTGAAGCCAGCGGGGGCCAAGGGACCCAGTACTTC CSVEASGGQGTQYF
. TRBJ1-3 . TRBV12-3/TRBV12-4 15 TGTGCCACTACCCCAAAGGAAGTGAGAGGAAACACCATATATTTT CATTPKEVRGNTIYF
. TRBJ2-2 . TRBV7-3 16 TGTGCCAGCAGCTTAAGTGGGGGCGCCGGCACCGGGGAGCTGTTTTTT CASSLSGGAGTGELFF
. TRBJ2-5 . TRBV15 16 TGTGCCAGCAGCGCCATACGCGGCTGGGGGCAAGAGACCCAGTACTTC CASSAIRGWGQETQYF
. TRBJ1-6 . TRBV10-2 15 TGCGCCAGCAGACCCGGACAGTCGGAGCTTGAACCCCTCCACTTT CASRPGQSELEPLHF
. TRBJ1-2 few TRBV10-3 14 TGTGCCATCAGTGAGTTTCCGGGGAACTATGGCTACACCTTC CAISEFPGNYGYTF
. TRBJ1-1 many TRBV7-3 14 TGTGCCAGCAGCTGGGGGGGAGCGAACACTGAAGCTTTCTTT CASSWGGANTEAFF
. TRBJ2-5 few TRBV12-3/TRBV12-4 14 TGTGCCAGCAGTTACTCCGGGGGTGGCGAGACCCAGTACTTC CASSYSGGGETQYF
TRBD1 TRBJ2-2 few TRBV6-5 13 TGTGCCAGCATGACAGGGGGCACCGGGGAGCTGTTTTTT CASMTGGTGELFF
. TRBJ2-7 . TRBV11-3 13 TGTGCCAGCAGCCAAGGTCGCGGGAATGAGCAGTACTTC CASSQGRGNEQYF
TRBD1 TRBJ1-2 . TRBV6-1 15 TGTGCCAGCAGTGAAGTTCAGACAGGGAACTATGGCTACACCTTC CASSEVQTGNYGYTF
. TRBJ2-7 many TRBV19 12 TGTGCCAGTATGGCGGGAAAAGCCGAGCAGTACTTC CASMAGKAEQYF
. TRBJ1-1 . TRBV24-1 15 TGTGCCAGCAGTTCCCCCGGGAGGTACCCCACTGAAGCTTTCTTT CASSSPGRYPTEAFF